The source of this TCR beta chain is a study of blood T cell repertoires in COVID-19. Across the whole study: Some COVID-19 samples were acute and others convalescent; all came from the United States, Italy and Spain.

In the original workflow: Reference gene primer amplification yielded estimated nucleated cell counts. Libraries were prepared by immunoSEQ multiplex PCR; TCRdb keeps only in-frame clonotypes and omits some of them. V and J calls and clone size are copied from that table; D and trimming were computed from the DNA. The sample holds tens of thousands of clones, approximately 90% seen once. Sequenced material: peripheral blood. The source of this sequence is a man in his sixties with acute or convalescent COVID-19.

Here the CDR3 reads CASSPGLAADTQYF. The CDR3 bases are TGCGCCAGCAGCCCCGGACTAGCGGCAGATACGCAGTATTTT. This chain links TRBV5-1 with TRBJ2-3; 10 positions match TRBD2. The V and J ends lost 4 bases and 4 bases, in that order; junction bases with no gene match: 3. Germline CDR1 is SGHRS and CDR2 is YFSETQ. The CDR3 totals 14 residues.